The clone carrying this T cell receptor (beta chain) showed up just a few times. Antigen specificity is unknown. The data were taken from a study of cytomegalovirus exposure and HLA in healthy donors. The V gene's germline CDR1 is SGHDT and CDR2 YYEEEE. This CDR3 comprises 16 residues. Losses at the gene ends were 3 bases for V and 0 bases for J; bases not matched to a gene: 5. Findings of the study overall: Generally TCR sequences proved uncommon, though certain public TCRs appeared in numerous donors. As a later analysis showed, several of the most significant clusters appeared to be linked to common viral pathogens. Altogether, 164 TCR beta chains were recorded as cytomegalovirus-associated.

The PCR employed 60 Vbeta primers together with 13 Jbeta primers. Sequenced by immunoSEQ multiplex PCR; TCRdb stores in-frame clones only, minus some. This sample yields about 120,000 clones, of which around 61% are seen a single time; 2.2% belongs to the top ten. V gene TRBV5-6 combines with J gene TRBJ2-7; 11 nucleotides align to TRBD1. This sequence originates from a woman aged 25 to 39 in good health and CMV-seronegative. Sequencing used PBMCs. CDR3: CASSWTGGYFSYEQYF. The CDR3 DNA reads TGTGCCAGCAGCTGGACAGGGGGCTATTTCTCCTACGAGCAGTACTTC.